These T cell receptor beta chains were read from a single sample in a study of patients and donors after allogeneic stem cell transplantation. TCRdb reanalysed the RT-PCR reads using MiXCR and keeps one entry per CDR3 protein. The sample has around 160,000 distinct CDR3 sequences, over 25% seen once; the top ten hold under 3.5%. The sequenced sample was blood, either unsorted or a sorted T cell fraction (not recorded which). These receptors originate from a human donor who was either an allogeneic HSCT recipient or a stem cell or donor lymphocyte infusion donor (not recorded which). It is not recorded whose cells these are; they may come from a transplant donor. The CDR3 runs from the conserved cysteine through the conserved F or W. Fields, in order: D gene, clone size, J gene, V gene, CDR3 DNA, CDR3 protein. A D gene is named only where the DNA matches it firmly. Part of the rows lack a size; the others show once, few, many or a class for expanded clones.

>NA|NA|TRBJ2-1|TRBV20-1
TGCAGTGCTAGCTTCTCAGGGTACCGGATTTACAATGAGCAGTTCTTC
CSASFSGYRIYNEQFF
>NA|few|TRBJ1-1|TRBV12-3/TRBV12-4
TGTGCCAGCAGTTTAAATCCCTGGGGGGATACTGAAGCTTTCTTT
CASSLNPWGDTEAFF
>TRBD1|few|TRBJ2-1|TRBV6-1
TGTGCCAGCAGTGGACAGGGGGGCAATGAGCAGTTCTTC
CASSGQGGNEQFF
>TRBD2|few|TRBJ2-1|TRBV29-1
TGCAGCGTTGAAGGTGGCAGAGGGGCTAGCGGGATCATTATGGCAGACAATGAGCAGTTCTTC
CSVEGGRGASGIIMADNEQFF
>NA|few|TRBJ1-6|TRBV18
TGTGCCAGCTCACCACGTGTACAGGCTCCCCCAGTTCATAATTCACCCCTCCACTTT
CASSPRVQAPPVHNSPLHF
>NA|NA|TRBJ2-3|TRBV20-1
TGCAGTGCTAGATGGGGGACTCCTCCTCCGATACGCACAGATACGCAGTATTTT
CSARWGTPPPIRTDTQYF
>TRBD2|NA|TRBJ2-5|TRBV15
TGTGCCACCAGCTCGGGACTCGCGGGAGAGGTGGAGACCCAGTACTTC
CATSSGLAGEVETQYF
>NA|many|TRBJ1-1|TRBV29-1
TGCAGCGTTGATTGGAACACTGAAGCTTTCTTT
CSVDWNTEAFF
>NA|NA|TRBJ2-4|TRBV29-1
TGCAGCGTTGTACTGCAGACACTAGCCAAAAACATTCAGTACTTC
CSVVLQTLAKNIQYF
>NA|NA|TRBJ2-3|TRBV5-5
TGTGCCAGCAGCTTGGCCCTCATGGGGACACAGAATACGCAGTATTTT
CASSLALMGTQNTQYF
>NA|few|TRBJ1-4|TRBV21-1
TGTGCCAGAAGTGGGGGCCCAGAAAAACTGTTTTTT
CARSGGPEKLFF
>NA|NA|TRBJ2-2|TRBV12-3/TRBV12-4
TGTGCCAGCCAGGGACCGAACACCGGGGAGCTGTTTTTT
CASQGPNTGELFF
>TRBD1|NA|TRBJ1-4|TRBV3-1
TGTGCCAGCAGCCAGCGGGACAGGGAATATAATGAAAAACTGTTTTTT
CASSQRDREYNEKLFF
>TRBD2|NA|TRBJ2-7|TRBV28
TGTGCCAGCAGTCGGGACTATCCTACTACGGAGCAGTACTTC
CASSRDYPTTEQYF
>NA|NA|TRBJ2-5|TRBV4-1
TGCGCCAGCAGCCAAGGAGGACAGCACCAAGAGACCCAGTACTTC
CASSQGGQHQETQYF